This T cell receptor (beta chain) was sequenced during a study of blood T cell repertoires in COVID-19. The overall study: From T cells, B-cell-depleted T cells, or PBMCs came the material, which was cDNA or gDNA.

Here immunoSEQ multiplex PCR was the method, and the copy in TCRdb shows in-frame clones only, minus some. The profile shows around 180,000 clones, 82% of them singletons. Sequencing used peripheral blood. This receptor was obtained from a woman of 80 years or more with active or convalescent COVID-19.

The CDR3 is CASAEGQGETQYF. The CDR3 DNA reads as TGCGCCAGCGCCGAGGGCCAGGGGGAGACCCAGTACTTC. The chain recombines TRBV5-1 with TRBJ2-5, with D tentatively TRBD1 (6 bases). The CDR3 runs 13 residues. Germline V gives CDR1 SGHRS, CDR2 YFSETQ. The germline V and J ends were trimmed by 7 bases and 5 bases, with 15 bases remaining between them.